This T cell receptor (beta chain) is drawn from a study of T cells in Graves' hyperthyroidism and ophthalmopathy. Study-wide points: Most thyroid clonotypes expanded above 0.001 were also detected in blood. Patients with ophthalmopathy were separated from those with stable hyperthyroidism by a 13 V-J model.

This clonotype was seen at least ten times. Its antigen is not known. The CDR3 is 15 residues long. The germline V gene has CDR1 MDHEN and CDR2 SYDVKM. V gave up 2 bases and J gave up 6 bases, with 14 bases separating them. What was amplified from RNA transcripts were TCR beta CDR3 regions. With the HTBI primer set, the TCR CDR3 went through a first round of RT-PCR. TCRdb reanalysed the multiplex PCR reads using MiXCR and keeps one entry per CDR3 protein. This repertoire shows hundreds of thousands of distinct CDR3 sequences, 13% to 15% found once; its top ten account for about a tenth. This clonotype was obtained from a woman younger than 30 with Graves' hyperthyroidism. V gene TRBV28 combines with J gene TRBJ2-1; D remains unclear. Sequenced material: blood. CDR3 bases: TGTGCCAGCAGTTTACGACCCCACTCGGGCAATGAGCAGTTCTTC. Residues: CASSLRPHSGNEQFF.